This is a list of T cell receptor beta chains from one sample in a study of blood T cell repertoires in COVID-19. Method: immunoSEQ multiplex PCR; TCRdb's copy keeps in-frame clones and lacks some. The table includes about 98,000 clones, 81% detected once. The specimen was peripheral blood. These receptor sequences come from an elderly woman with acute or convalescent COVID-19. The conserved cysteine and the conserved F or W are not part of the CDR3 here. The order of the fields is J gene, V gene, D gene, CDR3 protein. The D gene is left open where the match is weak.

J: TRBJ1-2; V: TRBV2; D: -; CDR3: ASRLDRSGNGYT
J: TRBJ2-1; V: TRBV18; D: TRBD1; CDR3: ASSRGGTGGTDEQF
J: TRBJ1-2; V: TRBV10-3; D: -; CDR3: AISESIGGRNYGYT
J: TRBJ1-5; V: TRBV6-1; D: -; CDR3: ASSDNEGNQPQH
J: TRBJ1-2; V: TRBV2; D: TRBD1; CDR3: ASRDRGSNYGYT
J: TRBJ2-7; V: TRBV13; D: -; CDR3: ASFFLAFGEQY
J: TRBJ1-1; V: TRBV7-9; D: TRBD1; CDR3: ASSLTGKNTEAF
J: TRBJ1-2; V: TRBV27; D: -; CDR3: ASRDTGYYGYT
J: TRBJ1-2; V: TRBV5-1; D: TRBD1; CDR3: ASSGQGYGYT
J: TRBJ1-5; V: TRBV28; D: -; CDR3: ASSPVFDGPGNSIAGQPQH
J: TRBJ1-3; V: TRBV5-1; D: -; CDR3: ASSLVTGTSGNTIY
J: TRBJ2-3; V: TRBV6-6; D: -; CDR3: ASTQAGSRTDTQY
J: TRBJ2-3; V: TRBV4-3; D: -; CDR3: ASSQDRGADTQY
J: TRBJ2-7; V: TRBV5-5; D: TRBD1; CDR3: ASSQGVTIGQY
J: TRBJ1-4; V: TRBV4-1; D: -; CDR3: ASSQGSFRGSATNEKLF
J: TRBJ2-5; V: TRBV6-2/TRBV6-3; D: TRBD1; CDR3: ASSPQPRQGQETQY
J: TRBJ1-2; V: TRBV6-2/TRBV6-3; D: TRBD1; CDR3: ASSYSGGADGYT
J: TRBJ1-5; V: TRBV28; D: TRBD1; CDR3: AISEQGDWGNQPQH
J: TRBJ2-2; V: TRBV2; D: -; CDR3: ASSRNTGELF
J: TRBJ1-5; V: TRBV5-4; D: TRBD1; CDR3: ASSLEGAPEQPQH
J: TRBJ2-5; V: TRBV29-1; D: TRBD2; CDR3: SVGSGRGVQETQY
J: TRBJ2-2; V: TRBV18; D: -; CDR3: ASSSSDRDTGELF
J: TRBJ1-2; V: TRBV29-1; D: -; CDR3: SVGREAGYT
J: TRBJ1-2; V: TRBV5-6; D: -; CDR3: ASNQGGGGDYGYT
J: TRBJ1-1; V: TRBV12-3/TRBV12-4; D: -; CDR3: ASRAQINTEAF
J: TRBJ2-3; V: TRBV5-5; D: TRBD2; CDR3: ASSSGGAGTDTQY
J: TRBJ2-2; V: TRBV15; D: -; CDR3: ATSRDNPPTGELF
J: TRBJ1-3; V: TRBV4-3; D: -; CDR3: ASSQGGGPGNTIY
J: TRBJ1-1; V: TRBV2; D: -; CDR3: ASSPEGGAEAF
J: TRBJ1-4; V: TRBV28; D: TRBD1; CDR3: ASSSRQGDEKLF
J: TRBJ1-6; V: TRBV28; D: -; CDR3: ASRTDYNSPLH
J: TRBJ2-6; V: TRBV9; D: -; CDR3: ASSSSPQGNYGANVLT
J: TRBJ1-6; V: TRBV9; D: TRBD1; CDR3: ASSVLPGQGSSPLH
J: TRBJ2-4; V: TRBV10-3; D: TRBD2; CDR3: ATRTNDRGGIQY
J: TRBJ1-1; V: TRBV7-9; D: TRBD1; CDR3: ASSPVRDRGEAF
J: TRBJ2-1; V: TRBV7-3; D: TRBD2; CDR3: ASSAGAGEQF
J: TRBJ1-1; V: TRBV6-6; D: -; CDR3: ASSSTRTERAF
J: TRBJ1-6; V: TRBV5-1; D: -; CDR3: ASSPGEDRYSPLH
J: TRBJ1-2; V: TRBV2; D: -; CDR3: APINLGGRGYGYT
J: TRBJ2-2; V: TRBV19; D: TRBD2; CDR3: ASSRGGRNTGELF
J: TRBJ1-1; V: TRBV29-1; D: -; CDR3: SAERGEAF
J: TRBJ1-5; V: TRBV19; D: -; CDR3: ASSPSQGYQPQH
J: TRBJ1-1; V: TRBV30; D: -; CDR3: AWSVTGSTEAF
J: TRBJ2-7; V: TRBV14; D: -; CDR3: ASSPWTAAKEYEQY
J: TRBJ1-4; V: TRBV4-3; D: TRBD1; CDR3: ASSQVSGQGGYNEKLF
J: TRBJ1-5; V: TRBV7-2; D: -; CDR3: ASSRDSNQPQH
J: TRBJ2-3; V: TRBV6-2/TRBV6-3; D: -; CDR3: ASSYSRIAATDTQY
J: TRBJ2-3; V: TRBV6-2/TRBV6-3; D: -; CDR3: ASSPYVQRTTDTQY
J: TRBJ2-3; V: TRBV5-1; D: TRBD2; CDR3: ASSLGTSGRSDTQY
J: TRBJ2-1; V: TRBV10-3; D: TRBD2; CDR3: AISESGGLAFEQF
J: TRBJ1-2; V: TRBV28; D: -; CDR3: ASLDGSGYGYT
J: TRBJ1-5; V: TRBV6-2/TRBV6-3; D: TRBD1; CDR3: ASSSWTGEVGQPQH